A selection of T cell receptor beta chains follows, all from one sample in a study of spatial heterogeneity in lung cancer. Via MiXCR, TCRdb re-called the 5' RACE reads, giving one row per CDR3 protein. The data show 35,000 to 55,000 distinct CDR3 sequences, with 12% seen just once and approximately 30% held by the top ten. The starting material was PBMCs, obtained at follow-up. All receptors come from a male donor with early-stage non-small cell lung cancer. Each CDR3 is given with its conserved first and last residue. A D gene is named only where the DNA matches it firmly. Clone sizes are given selectively: once, few, many, or a class where the clone is expanded.

D: -; V: TRBV5-4; J: TRBJ1-2; length: 13; size: -; DNA: TGTGCCAGCAGCTTGCCAGGGGCGGGTGGCTACACCTTC; CDR3: CASSLPGAGGYTF
D: -; V: TRBV3-1; J: TRBJ2-3; length: 11; size: -; DNA: TGTGCCAGCAGCCAGACAGATACGCAGTATTTT; CDR3: CASSQTDTQYF
D: TRBD1; V: TRBV2; J: TRBJ2-7; length: 15; size: -; DNA: TGTGCCAGCAGAGACAGGGTAATCTCCTCCTACGAGCAGTACTTC; CDR3: CASRDRVISSYEQYF
D: TRBD1; V: TRBV5-5; J: TRBJ1-5; length: 14; size: -; DNA: TGTGCCAGCAGCTCAGACAGGGGGATACAGCCCCAGCATTTT; CDR3: CASSSDRGIQPQHF
D: TRBD2; V: TRBV7-9; J: TRBJ2-2; length: 15; size: few; DNA: TGTGCCAGCGCCTACATAGCGGGAGGCGCCGGGGAGCTGTTTTTT; CDR3: CASAYIAGGAGELFF
D: -; V: TRBV7-8; J: TRBJ1-5; length: 16; size: many; DNA: TGTGCCAGCAGCCTAGAGACAGCTTATAGCAATCAGCCCCAGCATTTT; CDR3: CASSLETAYSNQPQHF
D: -; V: TRBV20-1; J: TRBJ2-7; length: 13; size: -; DNA: TGCAGTGCCGTCTCCCCTCCGGCGGAGGAGCAGTACTTC; CDR3: CSAVSPPAEEQYF
D: -; V: TRBV29-1; J: TRBJ2-7; length: 13; size: -; DNA: TGCAGCGTTGGGGACACGGGCTGGGGTGAGCAGTACTTC; CDR3: CSVGDTGWGEQYF
D: -; V: TRBV18; J: TRBJ2-1; length: 16; size: many; DNA: TGTGCCAGCTCACCACCCCGGGGAAGCTCCTACAATGAGCAGTTCTTC; CDR3: CASSPPRGSSYNEQFF
D: TRBD2; V: TRBV20-1; J: TRBJ2-7; length: 14; size: many; DNA: TGCAGTGCTGTTAGCGGGCTGCCTTCCTACGAGCAGTACTTC; CDR3: CSAVSGLPSYEQYF
D: -; V: TRBV4-2; J: TRBJ2-4; length: 14; size: few; DNA: TGTGCCAGCAGCCAACCTAGCGAGGGGGGCATTCAGTACTTC; CDR3: CASSQPSEGGIQYF
D: -; V: TRBV12-3/TRBV12-4; J: TRBJ1-2; length: 13; size: many; DNA: TGTGCCAGCAGTTTCCTAAGGGTCTATGGCTACACCTTC; CDR3: CASSFLRVYGYTF
D: -; V: TRBV7-2; J: TRBJ1-1; length: 15; size: many; DNA: TGTGCCAGCAGGGCCCTGGAGGCCCGGGGCACTGAAGCTTTCTTT; CDR3: CASRALEARGTEAFF
D: TRBD1; V: TRBV9; J: TRBJ1-1; length: 15; size: many; DNA: TGTGCCAGCAGCGCAGGACAGGGTGGCGGCACTGAAGCTTTCTTT; CDR3: CASSAGQGGGTEAFF
D: TRBD2; V: TRBV14; J: TRBJ2-1; length: 14; size: once; DNA: TGTGCCAGCAGCCAGGTGACTAGCGGGGATGAGCAGTTCTTC; CDR3: CASSQVTSGDEQFF
D: -; V: TRBV9; J: TRBJ2-5; length: 14; size: many; DNA: TGTGCCAGCAGCGTTGGTCCGGCCAGGGAGACCCAGTACTTC; CDR3: CASSVGPARETQYF
D: -; V: TRBV20-1; J: TRBJ2-7; length: 16; size: -; DNA: TGCAGTGCTAGAGATCTTTTGGGGGGCGGAGGCTGCGAGCAGTACTTC; CDR3: CSARDLLGGGGCEQYF
D: TRBD2; V: TRBV7-2; J: TRBJ2-5; length: 16; size: -; DNA: TGTGCCAGCAGTCGCGGACTAGCGGGAGGAGAAGAGACCCAGTACTTC; CDR3: CASSRGLAGGEETQYF
D: -; V: TRBV12-3/TRBV12-4; J: TRBJ1-4; length: 14; size: many; DNA: TGTGCCAGCAGTCTCCGGGTCAGTGACGAAAAACTGTTTTTT; CDR3: CASSLRVSDEKLFF
D: -; V: TRBV18; J: TRBJ1-1; length: 14; size: many; DNA: TGTGCCAGCTCACCGAACTCTATGAACACTGAAGCTTTCTTT; CDR3: CASSPNSMNTEAFF
D: -; V: TRBV30; J: TRBJ1-2; length: 11; size: many; DNA: TGTGCCTGGAGTCTCGGGAGCTTCTACACCTTC; CDR3: CAWSLGSFYTF
D: -; V: TRBV5-1; J: TRBJ1-4; length: 17; size: -; DNA: TGCGCCAGCAGCCATGGGGGATCCTTGGCAACTAATGAAAAACTGTTTTTT; CDR3: CASSHGGSLATNEKLFF
D: TRBD1; V: TRBV11-2; J: TRBJ2-7; length: 16; size: few; DNA: TGTGCCAGCAGCTTCGACGCCGGACAGGCTCTCTACGAGCAGTACTTC; CDR3: CASSFDAGQALYEQYF
D: -; V: TRBV10-3; J: TRBJ2-1; length: 16; size: many; DNA: TGTGCCATCAGACCCGACTTCCCCGCCGGTTACAATGAGCAGTTCTTC; CDR3: CAIRPDFPAGYNEQFF
D: -; V: TRBV5-1; J: TRBJ1-1; length: 15; size: many; DNA: TGCGCCAGCAGCTTGGCGGGCAGCGGGAACACTGAAGCTTTCTTT; CDR3: CASSLAGSGNTEAFF
D: -; V: TRBV7-9; J: TRBJ2-2; length: 15; size: many; DNA: TGTGCCAGCAGTCCGAGCGGATCGAACACCGGGGAGCTGTTTTTT; CDR3: CASSPSGSNTGELFF
D: -; V: TRBV24-1; J: TRBJ2-5; length: 16; size: -; DNA: TGTGCCACCAGTGATTTAAACAGCGAGGCGGAAGAGACCCAGTACTTC; CDR3: CATSDLNSEAEETQYF
D: TRBD1; V: TRBV5-4; J: TRBJ2-7; length: 15; size: few; DNA: TGTGCCAGCAGCTCCGGGACAGGGGGCTCCTACGAGCAGTACTTC; CDR3: CASSSGTGGSYEQYF
D: -; V: TRBV12-3/TRBV12-4; J: TRBJ1-2; length: 13; size: many; DNA: TGTGCCAGCAGTTTGGGGTTTAACTATGGCTACACCTTC; CDR3: CASSLGFNYGYTF
D: -; V: TRBV5-4; J: TRBJ1-2; length: 13; size: many; DNA: TGTGCCAGCAGCTTGGGGACAGACTATGGCTACACCTTC; CDR3: CASSLGTDYGYTF
D: -; V: TRBV6-6; J: TRBJ1-5; length: 15; size: many; DNA: TGTGCCAGCAGCCCCCCTCAGTATAGCAATCAGCCCCAGCATTTT; CDR3: CASSPPQYSNQPQHF
D: -; V: TRBV7-2; J: TRBJ1-2; length: 14; size: many; DNA: TGTGCCAGCAGCCTAGGACTGAGTCAGGCTGGCTACACCTTC; CDR3: CASSLGLSQAGYTF
D: TRBD2; V: TRBV6-5; J: TRBJ2-1; length: 15; size: -; DNA: TGTGCCACGAAACGAGTAGCGGGAGGCCGTAGTGAGCAGTTCTTC; CDR3: CATKRVAGGRSEQFF
D: TRBD2; V: TRBV6-2/TRBV6-3; J: TRBJ2-1; length: 16; size: -; DNA: TGTGCCAGCAGTTACCCTCCTAGCGGGGGGCGTAATGAGCAGTTCTTC; CDR3: CASSYPPSGGRNEQFF
D: -; V: TRBV5-1; J: TRBJ2-2; length: 15; size: few; DNA: TGCGCCAGCAGAACCGGGACAAGTAACACCGGGGAGCTGTTTTTT; CDR3: CASRTGTSNTGELFF
D: TRBD2; V: TRBV9; J: TRBJ2-2; length: 15; size: many; DNA: TGTGCCAGCAGCGAGAGCGGGGTTCACACCGGGGAGCTGTTTTTT; CDR3: CASSESGVHTGELFF
D: -; V: TRBV28; J: TRBJ1-2; length: 12; size: -; DNA: TGTGCCAGCAGTGGTGTAATCTATGGCTACACCTTC; CDR3: CASSGVIYGYTF
D: -; V: TRBV20-1; J: TRBJ2-2; length: 15; size: few; DNA: TGCAGTGCTAGAGCTAGCGACCCGAACACCGGGGAGCTGTTTTTT; CDR3: CSARASDPNTGELFF
D: -; V: TRBV19; J: TRBJ2-2; length: 13; size: -; DNA: TGTGCCAGTACCCAAGAGGTGCGCGGGGAGCTGTTTTTT; CDR3: CASTQEVRGELFF
D: -; V: TRBV7-8; J: TRBJ1-5; length: 14; size: -; DNA: TGTGCCAGCAGCCCCAATCCTGGCCGTCAGCCCCAGCATTTT; CDR3: CASSPNPGRQPQHF
D: -; V: TRBV5-4; J: TRBJ2-4; length: 12; size: few; DNA: TGTGCCAGCAGCCTGGAGAGAGACATTCAGTACTTC; CDR3: CASSLERDIQYF
D: TRBD1; V: TRBV19; J: TRBJ1-5; length: 16; size: -; DNA: TGTGCCAGTAACAGGGGGCTACTAAGCTGGAATCAGCCCCAGCATTTT; CDR3: CASNRGLLSWNQPQHF
D: -; V: TRBV27; J: TRBJ1-3; length: 15; size: many; DNA: TGTGCCAGCAGTTTAAATTGGGACTCTGGAAACACCATATATTTT; CDR3: CASSLNWDSGNTIYF
D: TRBD2; V: TRBV7-2; J: TRBJ2-3; length: 16; size: many; DNA: TGTGCCAGCAGCTTAGCTCGGGGGAGGGCCTTAGATACGCAGTATTTT; CDR3: CASSLARGRALDTQYF
D: -; V: TRBV7-2; J: TRBJ2-7; length: 15; size: -; DNA: TGTGCCAGCAGCTTCAGGGGTCTTGACTCCTACGAGCAGTACTTC; CDR3: CASSFRGLDSYEQYF
D: TRBD2; V: TRBV3-1; J: TRBJ2-5; length: 16; size: few; DNA: TGTGCCAGCAGCTTTGGACTAGCGGGGTACCAAGAGACCCAGTACTTC; CDR3: CASSFGLAGYQETQYF
D: -; V: TRBV5-8; J: TRBJ2-7; length: 14; size: -; DNA: TGTGCCAGCAGCCAAAGGACAGTCTCCTACGAGCAGTACTTC; CDR3: CASSQRTVSYEQYF
D: -; V: TRBV29-1; J: TRBJ2-1; length: 16; size: many; DNA: TGCAGCGTTGTACCTCGACAAACCCTTTCCTACAATGAGCAGTTCTTC; CDR3: CSVVPRQTLSYNEQFF
D: TRBD1; V: TRBV2; J: TRBJ1-5; length: 14; size: -; DNA: TGTGCCAGCAGGGATAGGACAGGGGCTGCCCCCCAGCATTTT; CDR3: CASRDRTGAAPQHF